This T cell receptor beta chain comes out of a study of cytomegalovirus exposure and HLA in healthy donors. Researchers ran the PCR with 60 Vbeta and 13 Jbeta primers. Some clones are missing from TCRdb's copy, which holds only in-frame ones; the method was immunoSEQ multiplex PCR. The table shows around 190,000 clones, with 65% to 85% occurring only once. Comment on this clone: No antigen is known for it.

The study's findings and limits: One cluster of highly shared sequence variants probably arose as a sequencing artifact.

The CDR3 is made up of 16 amino acids. Germline CDR1 reads LNHNV; CDR2 reads YYDKDF (reference sequence). The germline V and J ends were trimmed by 4 bases and 0 bases, with 16 bases remaining between them. J is TRBJ2-7 and V is TRBV15, with D maybe TRBD1 (6 bases). The TCR originated in a woman in her twenties or thirties in good health and CMV-seronegative. The source material was PBMCs. This CDR3 reads CATSTRPGQVSYEQYF. CDR3 sequence (DNA): TGTGCCACCAGCACTCGCCCGGGACAAGTCTCCTACGAGCAGTACTTC.